This passage covers 6 T cell receptor beta chains from one sample sequenced in a study of PD-1 blockade in classical Hodgkin lymphoma (dated by TCRdb to about 2020). The time point label on this specimen signifies: cycle 1 day 1 (C1D1), immediately before nivolumab initiation. All trial patients had relapsed after autologous stem cell transplantation, with cohorts A, B and C differing in prior brentuximab vedotin exposure. The library relied on the immunoSEQ multiplex PCR assay. Sourced from immuneACCESS, this table was stored by TCRdb with only in-frame sequences that have V and J called. A share of the clones is absent; for the studies checked, an unresolved V gene accounts for under half, and the remainder has no known explanation. The sample includes tens of thousands of clones, with 88% observed a single time. The ten largest clones add up to just over 9% of the sample. Sample: peripheral blood mononuclear cells (PBMCs), taken at baseline. The source of these receptors is a human donor with classical Hodgkin lymphoma.

This sequence joins TRBV5-5 and TRBJ1-5; D ambiguous. V shed 2 bases and J shed 3 bases, with 9 bases lying between them. The CDR3 has 14 residues. Per germline, CDR1 SGHKS and CDR2 YYEKEE (reference sequence). The CDR3: CASSLEQSNQPQHF. In DNA, the CDR3 is TGTGCCAGCAGCTTAGAACAGTCCAATCAGCCCCAGCATTTT.

Here the CDR3 DNA reads TGTGCCAGCAGCTTAGACAGGGGTGATGAGCAGTTCTTC. As protein: CASSLDRGDEQFF. The V and J genes are TRBV7-9 and TRBJ2-1; 7 nucleotides agree with TRBD1. CDR1 is SEHNR and CDR2 is FQNEAQ in the germline V gene (reference sequence). Trimming took 1 base from V and 8 from J; bases not matched to a gene: 2. The CDR3 contains 13 residues. The variable domain in full, with the rest retrieved from reference TRBV7-9 and TRBJ2-1, is DTGVSQNPRHKITKRGQNVTFRCDPISEHNRLYWYRQTLGQGPEFLTYFQNEAQLEKSRLLSDRFSAERPKGSFSTLEIQRTEQGDSAMYLCASSLDRGDEQFFGPGTRLTVL.

V and J are TRBV29-1 and TRBJ2-1; TRBD1 aligns across 8 bases. In germline, CDR1 is SQVTM, CDR2 ANQGSEA. The V and J ends lost 7 bases and 1 base, in that order; junction bases with no gene match: 6. The CDR3 totals 14 residues. In nucleotides, the CDR3 is TGCAGCGGACAAACAGGGGGGTCCTACAATGAGCAGTTCTTC. It translates to CSGQTGGSYNEQFF.

The CDR3 DNA sequence: TGTGCCAGCAGCGAACCGCCGACAGGGTCCAATCAGCCCCAGCATTTT. Encoded protein: CASSEPPTGSNQPQHF. The chain employs TRBV6-1 and TRBJ1-5; 7 positions agree with TRBD1. The germline CDR1 and CDR2 sequences are MNHNS and SASEGT. The CDR3 loop spans 16 amino acids. The V and J ends lost 6 bases and 3 bases, in that order; junction bases with no gene match: 11.

The genes are TRBV1 and TRBJ2-4; the DNA was not compared with TRBD2, the D call given in the table. TRBV1 is a listed pseudogene. This CDR3 region has 15 residues. CDR3: CTSSQVLLAKNIQYF. The CDR3 DNA sequence: TGCACCAGCAGCCAAGTGTTATTGGCCAAAAACATTCAGTACTTC.

The chain combines TRBV28 with TRBJ1-1; D call uncertain. CDR1 is MDHEN, CDR2 SYDVKM, per germline. This CDR3 contains 13 residues. V lost 5 bases, J lost 1 base, and 8 bases lay in between. CDR3 loop: CASSIAENTEAFF. CDR3 nucleotides: TGTGCCAGCAGTATAGCCGAGAACACTGAAGCTTTCTTT.